The entry below describes one T cell receptor beta chain. V lost 4 bases and J lost 1, with 14 bases in between. The CDR3 has 15 amino acids. Germline V lookup: CDR1 SGHDT, CDR2 YYEEEE. Seattle's cohort entered during active infection and was followed longitudinally. Original methodology: By means of reference gene primer amplification, nucleated cell counts were estimated. Measured with immunoSEQ multiplex PCR; TCRdb has only the in-frame clones, and not every one. The V and J calls and clone size come from that table; D and trimming were worked out from the DNA. Of some 200,000 clones in the sample, roughly 80% were seen once. These data belong to a study of blood T cell repertoires in COVID-19. Study details: Acute and convalescent COVID-19 specimens originated in the United States, Italy and Spain.

This TCR derives from a woman aged 70-85 years with COVID-19, enrolled during active disease. The chain carries TRBV5-6 and TRBJ2-5, with D perhaps matching TRBD2 (6 bases). Material for sequencing was peripheral blood. The CDR3 sequence: CASSPLGGAQETQYF. Here the CDR3 DNA reads TGTGCCAGCAGCCCCCTGGGCGGGGCCCAAGAGACCCAGTACTTC.